These 24 T cell receptor delta chains share one sample of origin, sequenced in a study of γδ T cells in repeated Plasmodium falciparum infection. Gammadelta T cells were flow-sorted from PBMC into Vgamma9/Vdelta2+ and Vdelta2-negative populations for bulk analysis. TCRdb re-called the multiplex PCR reads via CATT. The table shows 90,000 to 95,000 delta-chain clones, with roughly 0.9% occurring only once. The specimen sequenced was gamma-delta T cells from blood. These receptors were obtained from a pool of human donors (malaria-infected and uninfected, not separated).

A few counts support this clone. This DNA's translation differs at residue 16 from TCRdb's protein, which comes from a much larger clone; a read error is likely, and the protein shown is translated from the DNA. V usage is TRDV1 and J usage is TRDJ1; possible D gene TRDD3, 6 bases. TCRdb records no J gene; here it was assigned by comparing the DNA to germline. CDR3 length equals 19 residues. CDR1 is TSWWSYY, CDR2 QGS, per germline. As DNA, the CDR3 is TGTGCTCTTGGGGACCCCTCCCGGATACCTCTACCGTACACCGATGAACTCATCTTT. Amino acids: CALGDPSRIPLPYTDELIF.

With regard to this clone: This likely reflects a read error, since a far larger clone is one base away. The same CDR3 can be traced to other DNA sequences in this sample. The chain has TRDV2 and TRDJ1; 11 bases map to TRDD3. Germline matching of the DNA provided the J gene here, since TCRdb leaves it blank. The CDR3 runs 15 residues. Germline V gives CDR1 GEAIGNYY, CDR2 EKD. CDR3 nucleotides: TGTGCCTCCGCGCGCTGGGGGATACATCCCGACAAACTCATCTTT. Translating it yields CASARWGIHPDKLIF.

This clone has more than one count but fewer than ten. A far larger clone is only one base removed, so a read error is likely. This CDR3 is also generated by other DNA sequences in the sample. The chain couples TRDV1 to TRDJ1; 9 bases agree with TRDD3. Germline loops: CDR1 TSWWSYY, CDR2 QGS. There are 19 residues in the CDR3. Unmatched junction bases numbered 17, after V lost 3 bases and J lost 3 bases. The DNA for the CDR3 is TGTGCTCTTGGGGAGCCCACTATTCTGGGGGATCTACCTTCCGATAAACTCATCTTT. It yields the protein CALGEPTILGDLPSDKLIF.

In this sample, this clone turned up many times. The TCRdb record carries a much larger clone's protein, which differs from this DNA's translation at residue 14; a read error is the likely cause, and the protein listed here is the DNA translation. This chain links TRDV2 with TRDJ1, with TRDD3 identical over 10 bases. The CDR3 runs to 16 residues. CDR1 is GEAIGNYY, CDR2 EKD, per germline. The DNA of the CDR3 is TGTGCCTGTGACTCACTGGGGGATTCAGCCACCGATAAACCCATCTTT. Encoded protein: CACDSLGDSATDKPIF.

Comments on this clone: The TCRdb protein comes from a much larger clone and disagrees with this DNA's translation at residue 4, likely due to a read error; the protein given here is derived from the DNA. The V gene is TRDV2, the J gene TRDJ1; 10 nucleotides align to TRDD3. Since TCRdb gives no J gene, matching the DNA to germline was used here to assign it. Germline CDR1 GEAIGNYY, CDR2 EKD. The CDR3 loop spans 19 amino acids. V trimming: 5 bases; J trimming: 6 bases; junction bases outside the gene matches: 23. The CDR3 DNA follows: TGTGCCTGTGGCTCCGTGCATGCGGGGGGATACGCGAAAGAGAATAAACTCATCTTT. Translating it yields CACGSVHAGGYAKENKLIF.

This clone has only a few counts. A read error likely explains why the TCRdb protein, taken from a much larger clone, differs from this DNA's translation at residue 15; the protein shown is translated from the DNA. The V gene is TRDV2, the J gene TRDJ1; TRDD3 matches at 13 bases. The V gene's germline CDR1 is GEAIGNYY and CDR2 EKD. CDR3 length: 18 residues. CDR3: CACDLITGGYAGTDRLIF. Written as DNA, the CDR3 is TGTGCCTGTGACCTAATTACTGGGGGATACGCGGGGACCGATAGACTCATCTTT.

This clone turned up a few times. A read error likely explains this, since a far larger clone differs by one base. The same CDR3 also results from other DNA sequences found in this sample. The genes are TRDV1 and TRDJ1; D not certain. As TCRdb names no J gene, one was assigned here on the basis of a DNA match to germline. Trimming took off 3 bases at V and 1 base at J, with 24 bases between the two ends. There are 19 residues in the CDR3. The germline gives CDR1 TSWWSYY, CDR2 QGS. The CDR3 loop reads CALGDNLPSSFQFTDKLIF. The CDR3, as DNA: TGTGCTCTTGGGGATAACCTGCCCTCCTCTTTTCAGTTCACCGATAAACTCATCTTT.

This clone has just a few counts. TCRdb pairs this DNA with a much larger clone's protein that differs at residue 4, likely a read error; the protein shown was translated from the DNA. The chain is built from TRDV2 and TRDJ2; TRDD3 is a possible D gene (6 bases). TCRdb does not report a J gene; here it was assigned by matching the DNA to germline references. CDR1 and CDR2 from the germline V gene are GEAIGNYY and EKD. This CDR3 is 13 amino acids long. The CDR3 protein is CACVTWGTAQLFF. The CDR3 nucleotides are TGTGCCTGTGTCACCTGGGGGACAGCACAACTCTTCTTT.

This clone ranks as medium-sized. Other DNA sequences in the sample encode the same CDR3. The CDR3 loop reads CAFRGVRSGLQGGGLLYTDKLIF. Here the CDR3 DNA reads TGTGCCTTTAGAGGGGTTAGGTCGGGCCTACAGGGTGGGGGATTACTGTACACCGATAAACTCATCTTT. J is TRDJ1 and V is TRDV3, with 8 positions matching TRDD3. This CDR3 spans 23 amino acids. Germline V gene data show CDR1 as TVYSNPD and CDR2 as GDNSRS (reference sequence). Unmatched junction bases numbered 30, after V lost 0 bases and J lost 0 bases.

Worth noting for this clone: The protein given by TCRdb reflects a much larger clone and differs at residue 9 from this DNA's translation, likely from a read error; the protein shown is the DNA's translation. The V gene is TRDV1, the J gene TRDJ1; tentative D call: TRDD2 (5 bases). No J gene is reported in TCRdb; it was inferred here by comparing the DNA with germline. V was pared by 0 bases and J by 8 bases, with 22 bases between. CDR1 and CDR2 from the germline V gene are TSWWSYY and QGS. The CDR3 consists of 17 residues. The CDR3 loop reads CALGELLRPELSSKLIF. The CDR3 bases are TGTGCTCTTGGGGAACTCCTACGGCCGGAACTGTCTAGCAAACTCATCTTT.

This clone was observed a handful of times. This DNA's translation and the protein TCRdb lists, from a much larger clone, do not match at residue 7, likely due to a read error; the protein shown is translated from the DNA. The chain is built from TRDV2 and TRDJ1; D is uncertain. TCRdb carries no J gene annotation; the J gene was assigned here by matching the DNA with germline. Trimming left V 2 bases short and J 0 bases short, with 24 bases between. Germline assignment: CDR1 GEAIGNYY and CDR2 EKD. The CDR3 is 19 residues long. The DNA for the CDR3 is TGTGCCTGTGACAACTCCCACGCGGCTGCCCATAAAGACACCGATAAACTCATCTTT. Its protein is CACDNSHAAAHKDTDKLIF.

This clone occurred a few times. It is likely a read error: a sequence one base away is far more abundant. This sample also contains other DNA sequences that code for the same CDR3. The chain couples TRDV2 to TRDJ1, with 9 bases lining up with TRDD3. Germline CDR1 GEAIGNYY, CDR2 EKD. After removal of 7 bases from V and 0 bases from J, the junction contained 17 bases not matched to a gene. This CDR3 has 18 amino acids. The CDR3 sequence is CACDSMGDKRGYTDKLIF. As DNA, the CDR3 is TGTGCCTGCGACTCTATGGGGGATAAGAGGGGGTACACCGATAAACTCATCTTT.

Details on this clone: A far more abundant clone sits one base away, making this likely a read error. Within the sample, other DNA sequences also encode this same CDR3. The chain uses TRDV2 and TRDJ1; 10 bases line up with TRDD3. The germline CDR1 and CDR2 sequences are GEAIGNYY and EKD. The CDR3 is made up of 15 amino acids. The CDR3 spells CACDTLGDKPDKLIF. In DNA form, the CDR3 reads TGCGCCTGTGACACGCTGGGGGATAAGCCCGATAAACTCATCTTT.

On this clone: This DNA translates differently at residue 6 from the TCRdb protein, which is that of a much larger clone; a read error is likely, and the protein shown is the DNA's own translation. The gene calls are TRDV2 and TRDJ1; TRDD3 agrees at 7 bases. TCRdb carries no J gene annotation; the J gene was assigned here by matching the DNA with germline. The CDR3 is 21 residues long. In germline, CDR1 is GEAIGNYY, CDR2 EKD. The V and J ends lost 4 bases and 1 base, in that order; junction bases with no gene match: 26. The CDR3 DNA reads TGTGCCTGTGATAGCCCTCCGCGGACCAACTGGGGTTTTCACCCCACCGATAAACTCATCTTT. This codes for CACDSPPRTNWGFHPTDKLIF.

On this clone itself: A far larger clone is one base from this, pointing to a likely read error. Within the sample, other DNA sequences also encode this same CDR3. This chain connects TRDV3 to TRDJ1; 13 nucleotides line up with TRDD3. Germline V gene lookup returns CDR1 TVYSNPD and CDR2 GDNSRS (reference sequence). The CDR3 sequence is 23 residues long. The CDR3 coding sequence is TGCGCCTTCCCCACCGGGTTCCCGAGGCCCCACTGGGGGATACGCTCGTACACCGATAAACTCATCTTT. Its translation is CAFPTGFPRPHWGIRSYTDKLIF.

A remark on this clone: This clone may be a read error of a much larger clone one base away. This rearrangement joins TRDV2 to TRDJ1, with 12 bases that match TRDD3. Germline V gene sequence: CDR1 GEAIGNYY, CDR2 EKD. The CDR3 consists of 19 residues. The trim removed 0 bases at V and 6 bases at J, leaving 16 bases unmatched. The CDR3: CACDTVRLLGDTSFYKLIF. CDR3 DNA sequence: TGTGCCTGTGACACCGTCCGGCTACTGGGGGATACTTCGTTCTATAAACTCATCTTT.

Regarding this clone: TCRdb assigns this DNA the protein of a much larger clone, which departs from its translation at residue 3; this likely reflects a read error, and the protein shown comes from translating the DNA. The chain links TRDV2 to TRDJ1; 11 bases are a match to TRDD3. As TCRdb names no J gene, one was assigned here on the basis of a DNA match to germline. The CDR3 extends over 15 amino acids. Germline loops: CDR1 GEAIGNYY, CDR2 EKD. CDR3 DNA: TGTGCCCGTGACCAACTGGGGGATAGGTCCGATAAACTCATCTTT. Residues: CARDQLGDRSDKLIF.

This clone occurred a few times. Only one base separates this from a far larger clonotype, so it likely reflects a read error. The same CDR3 arises from other DNA sequences in this sample as well. The genes are TRDV1 and TRDJ1; D may be TRDD3 (5 bases). The J gene was not available in TCRdb and was assigned here by matching the DNA to germline segments. The CDR3 is 16 amino acids. Looked up from germline, CDR1 is TSWWSYY and CDR2 is QGS. The V end was cut by 8 bases, the J end by 5 bases, with 24 bases between. For the CDR3, the DNA is TGTGCTCTTATACCTCCCCAGTACTGGAGGACTGATAAACTCATCTTT. It codes for CALIPPQYWRTDKLIF.

This clone was counted between two and nine times. The amino acid sequence in TCRdb belongs to a much larger clone and departs from this DNA's translation at residue 5, likely a sequencing read error; the sequence shown is translated from the DNA. The V call is TRDV1, the J call TRDJ1; 9 nucleotides match TRDD3. As TCRdb names no J gene, one was assigned here on the basis of a DNA match to germline. Germline V gene lookup returns CDR1 TSWWSYY and CDR2 QGS. With V trimmed by 5 bases and J by 1 base, 17 bases remained unmatched. CDR3 length: 19 residues. The CDR3 nucleotides are TGTGCTCTTGGGAAATTCGGCATTTTCTGGGGGATCTTCACCGATAAACTCATCTTT. This translates into CALGKFGIFWGIFTDKLIF.

There are a few counts of this clone. TCRdb records a much larger clone's protein for this DNA, with a difference at residue 7 that likely arises from a read error; the protein given is the translation of the DNA. The chain combines TRDV2 with TRDJ1; TRDD3 is a possible D gene (6 bases). TCRdb does not report a J gene; here it was assigned by matching the DNA to germline references. Trimming removed 5 bases from V and 8 bases from J, with 11 bases in between. The CDR3 is 11 residues long. The V gene's germline CDR1 is GEAIGNYY and CDR2 EKD. Written as DNA, the CDR3 is TGTGCCTGTGGACTGGGAGTCAAACTCATCTTT. Translated, it gives CACGLGVKLIF.

This clone was seen more than once but under ten times. The amino acid sequence in TCRdb belongs to a much larger clone and departs from this DNA's translation at residue 10, likely a sequencing read error; the sequence shown is translated from the DNA. This chain joins TRDV1 and TRDJ1, with TRDD3 matching over 8 bases. TCRdb supplies no J gene; here it was assigned by aligning the nucleotide sequence to germline. This CDR3 is built from 18 residues. V shed 6 bases and J 4 bases; nucleotides not matched to a gene: 19. Germline V CDR1 and CDR2: TSWWSYY, QGS. The CDR3 DNA reads as TGTGCTCTTGGTATTCACGACCATGGGAGGGATACGAACGATAAACTCATCTTT. It specifies CALGIHDHGRDTNDKLIF.

Comment on this clone: TCRdb records a much larger clone's protein for this DNA, with a difference at residue 15 that likely arises from a read error; the protein given is the translation of the DNA. The CDR3 DNA sequence: TGTGCCTGTGACCGTAATACTGGGGGATACGCTGAGAGGAATCGCGGTAAACTCATCTTT. Translating gives CACDRNTGGYAERNRGKLIF. The chain has TRDV2 and TRDJ1; 13 bases fit TRDD3. TCRdb records no J gene; here it was assigned by comparing the DNA to germline. V gave up 3 bases and J gave up 7 bases; unmatched junction bases: 22. Germline loops: CDR1 GEAIGNYY, CDR2 EKD. The CDR3 spans 20 residues.

This clone has only a few counts. The protein TCRdb gives is from a much larger clone and does not agree with this DNA's translation at residue 9, likely a read error; the protein shown here comes from the DNA. The chain uses TRDV2 and TRDJ1; D might be TRDD3 (5 bases). The J gene was missing in TCRdb and was found by matching the end of the DNA to germline. The CDR3 sequence is 18 residues long. Between the trimmed V and J ends, which lost 2 bases and 0 bases, there was a span of 21 bases. Germline loops: CDR1 GEAIGNYY, CDR2 EKD. The CDR3 sequence: CACDILVGGRLYTDKLIF. The CDR3 coding sequence is TGTGCCTGTGACATACTGGTAGGGGGCCGCCTGTACACCGATAAACTCATCTTT.

This clone was seen more than once but under ten times. The protein that TCRdb holds for this DNA derives from a much larger clone and differs from the translated DNA at residue 10, which likely indicates a read error; the protein shown here is translated from the DNA. The V and J genes are TRDV2 and TRDJ1; D unclear. TCRdb gives no J gene; it was assigned here by matching the DNA to germline. CDR1 is GEAIGNYY, CDR2 EKD, per germline. The CDR3 sequence is 15 residues long. Between the trimmed V and J ends, which lost 0 bases and 3 bases, there was a span of 13 bases. Written as DNA, the CDR3 is TGTGCCTGTGACACCCGTGGGACAACGCCCGATAAACTCATCTTT. Translated, it gives CACDTRGTTPDKLIF.